The sequence of this T cell receptor beta chain was determined in a study of T cell repertoires in cytomegalovirus infection. Across the study: TCR beta signatures that were public indicated CMV infection and matching HLA type.

This CDR3 has 14 residues. V was shortened by 1 base and J by 0 bases, with 6 bases between the two germline ends. Per germline, CDR1 MDHEN and CDR2 SYDVKM. TCRdb independently ran MiXCR on the reads; one entry per CDR3 protein. Seen here are some 250,000 distinct CDR3 sequences, around 8.7% observed once, and the top ten hold more than 13%. This clonotype showed up many times. The sequence was obtained from a human donor in good health (CMV status not recorded). Some clones in this sample may be carry-over from other donors' samples. Material for sequencing was PBMCs. The chain uses TRBV28 and TRBJ1-2; no clear D gene. Here the CDR3 DNA reads TGTGCCAGCAGTTTATTGCGGTCTAACTATGGCTACACCTTC. This sequence encodes CASSLLRSNYGYTF.